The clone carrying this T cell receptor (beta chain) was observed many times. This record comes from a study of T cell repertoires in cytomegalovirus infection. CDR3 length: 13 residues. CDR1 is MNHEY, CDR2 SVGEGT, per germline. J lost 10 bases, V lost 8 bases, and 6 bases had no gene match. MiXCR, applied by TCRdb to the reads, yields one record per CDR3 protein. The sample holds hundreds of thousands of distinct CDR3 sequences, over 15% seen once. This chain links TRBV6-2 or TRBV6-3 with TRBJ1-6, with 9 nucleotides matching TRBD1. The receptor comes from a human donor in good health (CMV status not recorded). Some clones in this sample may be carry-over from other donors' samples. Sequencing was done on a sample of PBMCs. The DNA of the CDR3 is TGTGCCAGCCGGGGACAGGGAAGATCACCCCTCCACTTT. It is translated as CASRGQGRSPLHF.